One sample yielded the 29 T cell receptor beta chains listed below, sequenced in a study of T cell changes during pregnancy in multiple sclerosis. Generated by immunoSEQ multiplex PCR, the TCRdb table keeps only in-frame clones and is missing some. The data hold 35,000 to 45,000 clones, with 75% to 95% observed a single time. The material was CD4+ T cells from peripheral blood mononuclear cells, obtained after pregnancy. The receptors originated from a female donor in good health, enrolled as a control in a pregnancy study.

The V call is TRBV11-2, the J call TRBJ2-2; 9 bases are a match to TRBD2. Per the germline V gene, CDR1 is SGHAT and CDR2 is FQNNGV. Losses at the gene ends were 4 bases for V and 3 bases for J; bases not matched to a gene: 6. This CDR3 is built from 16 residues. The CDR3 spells CASSSQAGGYTGELFF. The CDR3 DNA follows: TGTGCCAGCAGCTCCCAAGCGGGGGGCTACACCGGGGAGCTGTTTTTT.

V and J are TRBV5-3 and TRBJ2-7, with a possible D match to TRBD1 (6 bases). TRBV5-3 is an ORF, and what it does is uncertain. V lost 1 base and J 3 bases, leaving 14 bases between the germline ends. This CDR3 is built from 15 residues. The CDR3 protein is CARSLIIGGFYEQYF. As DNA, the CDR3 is TGTGCCAGAAGCTTGATAATAGGGGGTTTCTACGAGCAGTACTTC.

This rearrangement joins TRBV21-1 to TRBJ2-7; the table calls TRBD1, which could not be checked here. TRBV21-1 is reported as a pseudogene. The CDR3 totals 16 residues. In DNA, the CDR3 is TGTGCCAGCAGTCCTGGCGTAGGGGGTACCTCCTACGAGCAGTACTTC. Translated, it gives CASSPGVGGTSYEQYF.

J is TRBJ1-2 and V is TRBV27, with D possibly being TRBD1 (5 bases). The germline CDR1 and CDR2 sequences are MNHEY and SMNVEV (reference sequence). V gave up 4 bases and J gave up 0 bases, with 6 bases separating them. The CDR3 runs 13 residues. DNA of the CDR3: TGTGCCAGCAGTTCGGACACTAACTATGGCTACACCTTC. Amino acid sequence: CASSSDTNYGYTF.

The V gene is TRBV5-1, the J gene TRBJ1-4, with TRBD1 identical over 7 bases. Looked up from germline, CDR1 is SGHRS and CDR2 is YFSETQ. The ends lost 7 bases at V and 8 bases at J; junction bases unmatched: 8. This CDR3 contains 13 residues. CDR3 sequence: CASRDSLLEKLFF. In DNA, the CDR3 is TGCGCCAGCCGGGACAGCCTCTTAGAAAAACTGTTTTTT. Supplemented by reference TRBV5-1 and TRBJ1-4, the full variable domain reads KAGVTQTPRYLIKTRGQQVTLSCSPISGHRSVSWYQQTPGQGLQFLFEYFSETQRNKGNFPGRFSGRQFSNSRSEMNVSTLELGDSALYLCASRDSLLEKLFFGSGTQLSVL.

The CDR3 is CSVEQGRLENEQFF. CDR3 nucleotide sequence: TGCAGCGTTGAACAGGGTAGGTTGGAAAATGAGCAGTTCTTC. V usage is TRBV29-1 and J usage is TRBJ2-1; D perhaps matches TRBD1 (5 bases). V was clipped by 2 bases and J by 7 bases, with 15 bases between them. The CDR3 has 14 residues. Per germline, CDR1 SQVTM and CDR2 ANQGSEA.

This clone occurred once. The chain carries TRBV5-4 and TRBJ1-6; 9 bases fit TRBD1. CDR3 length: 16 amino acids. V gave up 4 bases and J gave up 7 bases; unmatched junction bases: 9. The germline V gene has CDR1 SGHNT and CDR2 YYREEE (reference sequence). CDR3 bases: TGTGCCAGCAGCGGATCCGGGACAGGGCTAAATTCACCCCTCCACTTT. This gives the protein CASSGSGTGLNSPLHF.

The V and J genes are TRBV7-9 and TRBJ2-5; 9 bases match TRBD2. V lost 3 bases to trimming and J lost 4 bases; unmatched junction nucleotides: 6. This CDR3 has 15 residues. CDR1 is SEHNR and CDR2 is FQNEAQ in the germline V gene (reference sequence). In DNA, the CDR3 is TGTGCCAGCAGCTTGGGTAGCGGGAGTTCAGAGACCCAGTACTTC. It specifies CASSLGSGSSETQYF.

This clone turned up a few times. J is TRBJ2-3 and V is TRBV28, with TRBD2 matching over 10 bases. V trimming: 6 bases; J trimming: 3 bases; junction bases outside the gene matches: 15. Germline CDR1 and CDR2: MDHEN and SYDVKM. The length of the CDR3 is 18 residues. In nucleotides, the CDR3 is TGTGCCAGCAGCTCGTCCGATCGGCTAGCGGGAGAGACAGATACGCAGTATTTT. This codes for CASSSSDRLAGETDTQYF. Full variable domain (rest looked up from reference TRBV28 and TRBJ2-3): DVKVTQSSRYLVKRTGEKVFLECVQDMDHENMFWYRQDPGLGLRLIYFSYDVKMKEKGDIPEGYSVSREKKERFSLILESASTNQTSMYLCASSSSDRLAGETDTQYFGPGTRLTVL.

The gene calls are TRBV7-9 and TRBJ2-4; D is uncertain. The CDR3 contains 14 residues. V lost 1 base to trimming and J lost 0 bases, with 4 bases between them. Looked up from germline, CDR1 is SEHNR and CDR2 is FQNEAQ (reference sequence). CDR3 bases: TGTGCCAGCAGCTTAGGACTAGCCAAAAACATTCAGTACTTC. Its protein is CASSLGLAKNIQYF.

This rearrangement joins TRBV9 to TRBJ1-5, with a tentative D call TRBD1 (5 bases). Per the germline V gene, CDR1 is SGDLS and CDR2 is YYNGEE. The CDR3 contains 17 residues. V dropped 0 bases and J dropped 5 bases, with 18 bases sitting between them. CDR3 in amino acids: CASSVEMGGVGHQPQHF. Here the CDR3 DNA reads TGTGCCAGCAGCGTAGAGATGGGGGGGGTGGGTCATCAGCCCCAGCATTTT. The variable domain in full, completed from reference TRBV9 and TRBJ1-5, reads DSGVTQTPKHLITATGQRVTLRCSPRSGDLSVYWYQQSLDQGLQFLIQYYNGEERAKGNILERFSAQQFPDLHSELNLSSLELGDSALYFCASSVEMGGVGHQPQHFGDGTRLSIL.

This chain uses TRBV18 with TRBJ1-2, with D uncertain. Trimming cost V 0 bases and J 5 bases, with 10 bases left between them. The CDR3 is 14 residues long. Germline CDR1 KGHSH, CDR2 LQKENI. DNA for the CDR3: TGTGCCAGCTCACCACCGGAGGGTGTATATGGCTACACCTTC. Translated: CASSPPEGVYGYTF.

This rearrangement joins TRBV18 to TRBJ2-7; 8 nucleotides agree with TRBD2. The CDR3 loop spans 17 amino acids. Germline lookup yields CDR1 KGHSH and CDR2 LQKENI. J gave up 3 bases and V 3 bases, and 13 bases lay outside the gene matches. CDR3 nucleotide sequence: TGTGCCAGCTCACCCGGGACTAGAGCATTCGCTGGCTACGAGCAGTACTTC. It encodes CASSPGTRAFAGYEQYF.

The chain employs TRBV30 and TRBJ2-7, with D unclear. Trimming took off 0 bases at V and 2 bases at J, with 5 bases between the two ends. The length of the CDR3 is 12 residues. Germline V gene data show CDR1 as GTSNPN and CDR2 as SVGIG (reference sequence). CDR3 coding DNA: TGTGCCTGGAGTGTGGCGGCCTACGAGCAGTACTTC. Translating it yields CAWSVAAYEQYF.

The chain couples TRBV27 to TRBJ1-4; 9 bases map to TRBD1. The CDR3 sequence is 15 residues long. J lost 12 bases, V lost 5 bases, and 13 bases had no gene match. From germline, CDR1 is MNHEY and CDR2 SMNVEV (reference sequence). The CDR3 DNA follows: TGTGCCAGCAGTCCCGGACAGGGGTGGCTCGAAGAACTGTTTTTT. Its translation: CASSPGQGWLEELFF.

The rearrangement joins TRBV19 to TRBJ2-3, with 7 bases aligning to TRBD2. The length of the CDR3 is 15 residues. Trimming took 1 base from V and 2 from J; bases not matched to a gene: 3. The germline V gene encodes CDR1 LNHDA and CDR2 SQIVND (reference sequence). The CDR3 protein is CASSIGAGATDTQYF. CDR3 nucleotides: TGTGCCAGTAGTATAGGGGCGGGAGCCACAGATACGCAGTATTTT.

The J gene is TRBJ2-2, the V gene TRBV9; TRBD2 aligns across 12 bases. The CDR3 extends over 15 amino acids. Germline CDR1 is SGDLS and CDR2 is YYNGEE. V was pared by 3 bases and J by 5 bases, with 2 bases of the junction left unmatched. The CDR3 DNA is TGTGCCAGCAGCGCCGGGACTAGCGGGACCGGGGAGCTGTTTTTT. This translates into CASSAGTSGTGELFF.

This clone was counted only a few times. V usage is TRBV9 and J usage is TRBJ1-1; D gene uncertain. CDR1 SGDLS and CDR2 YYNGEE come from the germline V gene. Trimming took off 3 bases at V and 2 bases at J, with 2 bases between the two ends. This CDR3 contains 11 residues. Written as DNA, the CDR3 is TGTGCCAGCAGCGCAAACACTGAAGCTTTCTTT. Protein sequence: CASSANTEAFF.

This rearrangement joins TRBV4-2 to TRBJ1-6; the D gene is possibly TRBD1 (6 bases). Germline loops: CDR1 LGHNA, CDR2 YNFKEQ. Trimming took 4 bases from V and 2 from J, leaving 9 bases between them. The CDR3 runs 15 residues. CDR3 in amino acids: CASSPRDTYNSPLHF. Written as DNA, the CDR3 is TGTGCCAGCAGCCCCCGGGACACCTATAATTCACCCCTCCACTTT.

CDR3 sequence (DNA): TGTGCCAGCAGTTTGGGGTGGACAGGACATAATTCACCCCTCCACTTT. Its translation is CASSLGWTGHNSPLHF. The chain combines TRBV28 with TRBJ1-6; TRBD1 matches 7 bases. There are 16 residues in the CDR3. CDR1 and CDR2 from the germline V gene are MDHEN and SYDVKM. Unmatched junction bases numbered 7, after V lost 3 bases and J lost 5 bases.

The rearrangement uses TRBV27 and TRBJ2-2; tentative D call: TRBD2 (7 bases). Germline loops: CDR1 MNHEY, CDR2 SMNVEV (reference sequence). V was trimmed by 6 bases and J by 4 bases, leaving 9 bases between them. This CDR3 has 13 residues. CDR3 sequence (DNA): TGTGCCAGCAGGGGAGGGGGCACCGGGGAGCTGTTTTTT. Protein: CASRGGGTGELFF.

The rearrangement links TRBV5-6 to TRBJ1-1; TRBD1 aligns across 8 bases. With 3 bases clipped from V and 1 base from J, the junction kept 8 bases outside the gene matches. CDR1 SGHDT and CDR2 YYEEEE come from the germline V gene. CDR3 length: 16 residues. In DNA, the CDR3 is TGTGCCAGCAGCTCATTAAAGACAGGGGAGAACACTGAAGCTTTCTTT. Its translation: CASSSLKTGENTEAFF.

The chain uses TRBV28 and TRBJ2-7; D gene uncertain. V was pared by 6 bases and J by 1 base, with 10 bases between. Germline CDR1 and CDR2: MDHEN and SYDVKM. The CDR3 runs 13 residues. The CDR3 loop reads CASSMAPSYEQYF. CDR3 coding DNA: TGTGCCAGCAGCATGGCACCTTCCTACGAGCAGTACTTC.

The CDR3, as DNA: TGTGCCAGCAGCTTAGCGGGGGTAGGGAATGAGCAGTTCTTC. Translating gives CASSLAGVGNEQFF. J is TRBJ2-1 and V is TRBV11-2, with D possibly matching TRBD2 (6 bases). V was shortened by 1 base and J by 7 bases, with 11 bases between the two germline ends. The V gene's germline CDR1 is SGHAT and CDR2 FQNNGV. This CDR3 is 14 amino acids long.

Written as DNA, the CDR3 is TGTGCCAGCAGTTCAATGACAGGGATAGCAGATACGCAGTATTTT. Translating gives CASSSMTGIADTQYF. V usage is TRBV6-5 and J usage is TRBJ2-3; 7 positions agree with TRBD1. CDR1 is MNHEY and CDR2 is SVGAGI in the germline V gene. The CDR3 consists of 15 residues. The J segment lost 4 bases and the V segment lost 4 bases, leaving 8 bases of the junction unmatched.

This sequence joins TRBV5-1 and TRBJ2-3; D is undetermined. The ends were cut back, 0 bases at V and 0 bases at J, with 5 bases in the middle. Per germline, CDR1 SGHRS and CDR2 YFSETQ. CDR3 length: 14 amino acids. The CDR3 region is CASSLGASTDTQYF. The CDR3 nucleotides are TGCGCCAGCAGCTTGGGAGCCAGCACAGATACGCAGTATTTT.

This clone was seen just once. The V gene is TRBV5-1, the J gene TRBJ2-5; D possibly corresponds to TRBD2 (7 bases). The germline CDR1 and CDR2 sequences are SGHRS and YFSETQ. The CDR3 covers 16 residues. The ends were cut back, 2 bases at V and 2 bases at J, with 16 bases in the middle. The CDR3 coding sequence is TGCGCCAGCAGCTTCGGTAGGGGGGGGTATCAAGAGACCCAGTACTTC. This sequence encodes CASSFGRGGYQETQYF.

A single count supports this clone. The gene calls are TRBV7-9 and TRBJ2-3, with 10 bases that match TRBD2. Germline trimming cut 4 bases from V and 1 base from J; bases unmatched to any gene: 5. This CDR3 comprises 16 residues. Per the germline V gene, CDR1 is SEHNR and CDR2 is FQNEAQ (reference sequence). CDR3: CASSSWTSGRTDTQYF. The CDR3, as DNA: TGTGCCAGCAGCTCATGGACTAGCGGACGCACAGATACGCAGTATTTT. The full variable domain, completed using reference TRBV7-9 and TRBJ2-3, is DTGVSQNPRHKITKRGQNVTFRCDPISEHNRLYWYRQTLGQGPEFLTYFQNEAQLEKSRLLSDRFSAERPKGSFSTLEIQRTEQGDSAMYLCASSSWTSGRTDTQYFGPGTRLTVL.

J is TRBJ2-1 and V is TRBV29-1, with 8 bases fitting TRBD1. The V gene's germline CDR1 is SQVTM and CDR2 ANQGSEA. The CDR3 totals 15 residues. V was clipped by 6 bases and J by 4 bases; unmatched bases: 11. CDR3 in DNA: TGCAGCGTCCGTGGCCACCGGGACAGGTACAATGAGCAGTTCTTC. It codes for CSVRGHRDRYNEQFF.